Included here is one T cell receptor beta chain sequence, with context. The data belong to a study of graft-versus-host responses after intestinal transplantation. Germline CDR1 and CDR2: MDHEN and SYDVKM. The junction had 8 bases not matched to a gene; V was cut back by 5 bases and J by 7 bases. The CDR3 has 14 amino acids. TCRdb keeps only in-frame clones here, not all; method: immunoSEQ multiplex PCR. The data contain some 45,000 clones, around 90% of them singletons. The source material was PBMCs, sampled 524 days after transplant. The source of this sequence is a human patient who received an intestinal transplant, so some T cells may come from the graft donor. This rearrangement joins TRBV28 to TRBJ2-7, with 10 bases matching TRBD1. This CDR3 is CASSPRQGAKEQYF. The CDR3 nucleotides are TGTGCCAGCAGTCCGCGACAGGGGGCTAAAGAGCAGTACTTC.